The 11 T cell receptor beta chains below all came from one sample that was sequenced in a study of control samples from healthy donors and cancer patients. Some clones are missing from TCRdb's copy, which holds only in-frame ones; the method was immunoSEQ multiplex PCR. This table holds more than 85,000 clones, 65% to 85% found once. Sequenced material: PBMCs. The origin of the receptors is a man aged 65 to 79 with lung cancer.

V and J are TRBV28 and TRBJ2-7; possibly TRBD1 for D (5 bases). Germline V gene sequence: CDR1 MDHEN, CDR2 SYDVKM. This CDR3 comprises 13 residues. Trimming stripped 2 bases from V and 2 bases from J, with 7 bases between. In DNA form, the CDR3 reads TGTGCCAGCAGTTTAGACAGAGCCTACGAGCAGTACTTC. Translated: CASSLDRAYEQYF.

The chain employs TRBV21-1 and TRBJ2-3; the table's D call of TRBD2 was not tested on the DNA. TRBV21-1 counts as a pseudogene. CDR3 length: 17 amino acids. The DNA for the CDR3 is TGTGCCAGCAGTACGGGACTCTCCAGACGGGGCACAGATACGCAGTATTTT. Encoded protein: CASSTGLSRRGTDTQYF.

V gene TRBV11-2 combines with J gene TRBJ1-1, with 7 bases that match TRBD1. Germline V CDR1 and CDR2: SGHAT, FQNNGV. The V segment lost 0 bases and the J segment 10 bases; nucleotides outside the gene matches: 2. The CDR3 totals 12 residues. This chain's CDR3 is CASSLDQGVAFF. CDR3 nucleotide sequence: TGTGCCAGCAGCTTAGATCAGGGGGTAGCTTTCTTT.

About this clone: A read error may produce the germline difference seen at one junction end. The rearrangement joins TRBV27 to TRBJ1-5, with a weak D call TRBD1 (6 bases). Germline values: CDR1 MNHEY, CDR2 SMNVEV (reference sequence). This CDR3 spans 15 amino acids. CDR3 loop: CTSMRRGGGNQPQHF. The CDR3 DNA sequence: TGTACCAGCATGAGGCGCGGGGGCGGCAATCAGCCCCAGCATTTT.

V and J are TRBV19 and TRBJ2-1, with 10 bases aligning to TRBD1. The germline CDR1 and CDR2 sequences are LNHDA and SQIVND (reference sequence). After removal of 5 bases from V and 4 bases from J, the junction contained 5 bases not matched to a gene. CDR3 size: 15 residues. CDR3 amino acids: CASSPRTGGYNEQFF. The CDR3 DNA reads TGTGCCAGTAGTCCACGGACAGGGGGGTACAATGAGCAGTTCTTC.

The chain is built from TRBV5-1 and TRBJ1-1; 8 bases agree with TRBD1. The CDR3 runs to 19 residues. The V gene's germline CDR1 is SGHRS and CDR2 YFSETQ. V was pared by 0 bases and J by 3 bases, with 16 bases of the junction left unmatched. The CDR3 is CASSLEIGQGEDFHTEAFF. DNA for the CDR3: TGCGCCAGCAGCTTGGAGATCGGACAGGGAGAGGATTTCCACACTGAAGCTTTCTTT.

This clone was detected a few times. J is TRBJ2-2 and V is TRBV4-2; D is possibly TRBD2 (6 bases). There are 17 residues in the CDR3. Germline V CDR1 and CDR2: LGHNA, YNFKEQ. V gave up 0 bases and J gave up 3 bases, with 14 bases separating them. This chain's CDR3 is CASSQDYRAGHTGELFF. The DNA of the CDR3 is TGTGCCAGCAGCCAAGATTATCGAGCGGGCCACACCGGGGAGCTGTTTTTT.

V and J are TRBV20-1 and TRBJ1-1, with unresolved D. V was cut by 5 bases and J by 0 bases, with 4 bases left in between. There are 11 residues in the CDR3. Germline-derived CDR1 and CDR2 are DFQATT and SNEGSKA (reference sequence). The CDR3 DNA sequence: TGCAGTGCTCCTGTGAACACTGAAGCTTTCTTT. Encoded protein: CSAPVNTEAFF.

This sequence joins TRBV24-1 and TRBJ2-2, with D perhaps TRBD1 (6 bases). The CDR3 loop spans 14 amino acids. Germline V gives CDR1 KGHDR, CDR2 SFDVKD. V was pared by 5 bases and J by 1 base, with 7 bases between. The CDR3 bases are TGTGCCACCAGTGGACAGGTGAACACCGGGGAGCTGTTTTTT. It yields the protein CATSGQVNTGELFF.

The rearrangement uses TRBV7-9 and TRBJ1-1; D is ambiguous. The V gene's germline CDR1 is SEHNR and CDR2 FQNEAQ (reference sequence). Trimming took off 5 bases at V and 3 bases at J, with 13 bases between the two ends. This CDR3 is 14 amino acids long. The CDR3 here is CASSPAGRDTEAFF. The DNA of the CDR3 is TGTGCCAGCAGCCCCGCGGGGAGGGACACTGAAGCTTTCTTT.

Many counts were recorded for this clone. This chain connects TRBV11-2 to TRBJ1-6; TRBD1 aligns across 8 bases. The germline CDR1 and CDR2 sequences are SGHAT and FQNNGV. Trimming at V came to 5 bases and at J to 7 bases, leaving 7 bases not matched to a gene. The CDR3 sequence is 15 residues long. CDR3 nucleotide sequence: TGTGCCAGCAGCGCCACGCGACAGGGGAATTCACCCCTCCACTTT. Amino acid sequence: CASSATRQGNSPLHF.